Listed below are T cell receptor beta chains from one sample, sequenced in a study of blood T cell repertoires in COVID-19. Data came from immunoSEQ multiplex PCR; TCRdb stores just in-frame clones and leaves some out. The profile shows about 90,000 clones, roughly 84% of them singletons. Source material: peripheral blood. These receptors were collected from a woman over 75 with active or convalescent COVID-19. CDR3s include the opening cysteine and the closing phenylalanine or tryptophan. A D gene is named only where the DNA matches it firmly. Clone sizes are given selectively: once, few, many, or a class where the clone is expanded.

clone_size: -; v_call: TRBV6-2/TRBV6-3; j_call: TRBJ1-1; cdr3_length: 14; d_call: -; cdr3_nt: TGTGCCAGCAGTTACTCGGCAGTATACACTGAAGCTTTCTTT; cdr3_aa: CASSYSAVYTEAFF
clone_size: -; v_call: TRBV19; j_call: TRBJ1-1; cdr3_length: 14; d_call: TRBD1; cdr3_nt: TGTGCCAGCCGGGACAGGGAGTATGGCACTGAAGCTTTCTTT; cdr3_aa: CASRDREYGTEAFF
clone_size: -; v_call: TRBV5-1; j_call: TRBJ2-7; cdr3_length: 17; d_call: TRBD2; cdr3_nt: TGCGCCAGCAGCCGGGAGGCCAGTTTAGGAGGGCCCTACGAGCAGTACTTC; cdr3_aa: CASSREASLGGPYEQYF
clone_size: -; v_call: TRBV6-5; j_call: TRBJ2-2; cdr3_length: 14; d_call: -; cdr3_nt: TGTGCCAGCAGGGCGACTAGTGACACCGGGGAGCTGTTTTTT; cdr3_aa: CASRATSDTGELFF
clone_size: -; v_call: TRBV19; j_call: TRBJ1-2; cdr3_length: 15; d_call: -; cdr3_nt: TGTGCCAGTACCTCATCAAGGGGTTCCTATTATGGCTACACCTTC; cdr3_aa: CASTSSRGSYYGYTF
clone_size: -; v_call: TRBV24-1; j_call: TRBJ1-2; cdr3_length: 13; d_call: -; cdr3_nt: TGTGCCACCAGTGATTTACTAACGCATGGCTACACCTTC; cdr3_aa: CATSDLLTHGYTF
clone_size: once; v_call: TRBV11-3; j_call: TRBJ1-1; cdr3_length: 15; d_call: TRBD1; cdr3_nt: TGTGCCAGCAGCTCATTACCAGGGGGAATTACTGAAGCTTTCTTT; cdr3_aa: CASSSLPGGITEAFF
clone_size: -; v_call: TRBV6-5; j_call: TRBJ1-5; cdr3_length: 13; d_call: -; cdr3_nt: TGTGCCGGAGGGACTAATAGCAATCAGCCCCAGCATTTT; cdr3_aa: CAGGTNSNQPQHF
clone_size: -; v_call: TRBV19; j_call: TRBJ1-2; cdr3_length: 17; d_call: TRBD1; cdr3_nt: TGTGCCAGTAGTCCACCACGCAAACCGGGACAGGGGGTTGGCTACACCTTC; cdr3_aa: CASSPPRKPGQGVGYTF
clone_size: -; v_call: TRBV27; j_call: TRBJ1-5; cdr3_length: 11; d_call: -; cdr3_nt: TGTGCCAGCGGTTTCGATCAGCCCCAGCATTTT; cdr3_aa: CASGFDQPQHF
clone_size: -; v_call: TRBV28; j_call: TRBJ2-5; cdr3_length: 20; d_call: TRBD2; cdr3_nt: TGTGCCAGCAGTTTAAGTTTTCGGACTAGCGGGGGGGGATTTCGGGAGACCCAGTACTTC; cdr3_aa: CASSLSFRTSGGGFRETQYF
clone_size: -; v_call: TRBV5-8; j_call: TRBJ2-2; cdr3_length: 17; d_call: TRBD2; cdr3_nt: TGTGCCAGCAGCAAGGGGACTAGCGGGAGTTGGAGCGGGGAGCTGTTTTTT; cdr3_aa: CASSKGTSGSWSGELFF
clone_size: -; v_call: TRBV6-4; j_call: TRBJ2-2; cdr3_length: 15; d_call: TRBD2; cdr3_nt: TGTGCCAGCAGCTTGGATGGGGGGGACACCGGGGAGCTGTTTTTT; cdr3_aa: CASSLDGGDTGELFF
clone_size: -; v_call: TRBV9; j_call: TRBJ2-1; cdr3_length: 15; d_call: TRBD2; cdr3_nt: TGTGCCAGCACCTCCCAGGCGGGAGGGGGCAATGAGCAGTTCTTC; cdr3_aa: CASTSQAGGGNEQFF
clone_size: -; v_call: TRBV3-1/TRBV3-2; j_call: TRBJ2-1; cdr3_length: 14; d_call: TRBD1; cdr3_nt: TGTGCCAGCAGCCCAGGGGGTTCCTACAATGAGCAGTTCTTC; cdr3_aa: CASSPGGSYNEQFF
clone_size: -; v_call: TRBV9; j_call: TRBJ2-5; cdr3_length: 15; d_call: TRBD1; cdr3_nt: TGTGCCAGCAGCGTAGTGGGGACAGGGATAGAGACCCAGTACTTC; cdr3_aa: CASSVVGTGIETQYF
clone_size: few; v_call: TRBV24-1; j_call: TRBJ1-2; cdr3_length: 14; d_call: -; cdr3_nt: TGTGCCACCAGTGAGGGCAGCCCAAGCTATGGCTACACCTTC; cdr3_aa: CATSEGSPSYGYTF
clone_size: -; v_call: TRBV7-3; j_call: TRBJ2-1; cdr3_length: 16; d_call: TRBD1; cdr3_nt: TGTGCCAGCAGCCAAACTGGGGGACAGGGGGCAGGTGAGCAGTTCTTC; cdr3_aa: CASSQTGGQGAGEQFF
clone_size: -; v_call: TRBV28; j_call: TRBJ2-7; cdr3_length: 15; d_call: -; cdr3_nt: TGTGCCAGCAGCCGACCGGGACAACCTTCCTACGAGCAGTACTTC; cdr3_aa: CASSRPGQPSYEQYF
clone_size: -; v_call: TRBV7-3; j_call: TRBJ1-1; cdr3_length: 13; d_call: -; cdr3_nt: TGTGCCAGCAGCCCGACCCGGGGCACTGAAGCTTTCTTT; cdr3_aa: CASSPTRGTEAFF
clone_size: -; v_call: TRBV7-3; j_call: TRBJ1-6; cdr3_length: 15; d_call: TRBD1; cdr3_nt: TGTGCCAGCAGTCTTAAGGGACAGGGAAGCTCACCCCTCCACTTT; cdr3_aa: CASSLKGQGSSPLHF
clone_size: -; v_call: TRBV7-8; j_call: TRBJ2-7; cdr3_length: 14; d_call: -; cdr3_nt: TGTGCCAGCAGCCCCGGGTTCCTCTCCTACGAGCAGTACTTC; cdr3_aa: CASSPGFLSYEQYF